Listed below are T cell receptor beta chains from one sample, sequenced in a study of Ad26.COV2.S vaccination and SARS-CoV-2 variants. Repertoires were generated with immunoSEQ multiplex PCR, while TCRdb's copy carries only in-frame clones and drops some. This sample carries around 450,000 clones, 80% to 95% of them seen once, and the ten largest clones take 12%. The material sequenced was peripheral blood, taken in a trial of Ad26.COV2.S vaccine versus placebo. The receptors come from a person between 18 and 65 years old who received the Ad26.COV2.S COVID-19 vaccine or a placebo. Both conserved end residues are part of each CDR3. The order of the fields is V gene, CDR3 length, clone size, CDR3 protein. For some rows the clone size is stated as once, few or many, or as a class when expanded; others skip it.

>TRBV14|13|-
CASSQDHGNEQFF
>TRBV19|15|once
CASSPGQYRNYGYTF
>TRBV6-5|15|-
CASRYSGTGSYEQYF
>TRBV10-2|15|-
CASSEVPAINEKLFF
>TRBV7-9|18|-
CASSSSRDRAKSSYEQYF
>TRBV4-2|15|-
CASSQDGGGANVLTF
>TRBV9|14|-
CASSVSSRPETQYF
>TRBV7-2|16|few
CASSLVRGRTGNTIYF
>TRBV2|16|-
CASAPEVVPGNQPQHF
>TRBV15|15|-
CATSSKGLGGETQYF
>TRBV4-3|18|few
CASSQDWTGGLLGTEAFF
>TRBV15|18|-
CATSRAGQQAPFSYEQYF
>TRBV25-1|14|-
CASSFGTVGSEQFF
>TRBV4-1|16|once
CASSQEGGAYNQPQHF
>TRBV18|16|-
CASSSYQGQGGTEAFF
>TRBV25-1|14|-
CASSEGRLYTEAFF
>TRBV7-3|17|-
CASSSQTSGSSYNEQFF
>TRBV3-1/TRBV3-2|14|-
CASSQVTSTGELFF
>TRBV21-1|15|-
CASSCRDRGSYEQYF
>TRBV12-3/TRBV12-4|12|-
CASSFMGSEAFF
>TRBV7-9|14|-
CASSLGADTGELFF
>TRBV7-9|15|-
CASSGEAGEFREQYF
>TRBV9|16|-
CASSVASGRVGETQYF
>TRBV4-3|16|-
CASSQGAGGLYNEQFF
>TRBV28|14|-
CASSSSQTYYEQYF
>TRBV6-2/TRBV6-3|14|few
CASSLRNSYNEQFF
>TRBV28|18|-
CASSLGVGTGGYNSPLHF
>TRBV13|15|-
CASSSPGHLNTEAFF
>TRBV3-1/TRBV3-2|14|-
CASSKWTGGDEQFF
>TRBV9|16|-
CASSVGSGSSYNEQFF
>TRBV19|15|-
CASSVPGAKIEKLFF
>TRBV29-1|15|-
CSVEDRRGGEETQYF
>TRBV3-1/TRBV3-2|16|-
CASSYPGPSSYNEQFF
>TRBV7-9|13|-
CASSLHSGTEAFF
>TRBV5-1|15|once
CASSLVDLNTGELFF
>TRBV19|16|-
CASSMATARNNEKLFF
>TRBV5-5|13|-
CASSLLLTSGYTF